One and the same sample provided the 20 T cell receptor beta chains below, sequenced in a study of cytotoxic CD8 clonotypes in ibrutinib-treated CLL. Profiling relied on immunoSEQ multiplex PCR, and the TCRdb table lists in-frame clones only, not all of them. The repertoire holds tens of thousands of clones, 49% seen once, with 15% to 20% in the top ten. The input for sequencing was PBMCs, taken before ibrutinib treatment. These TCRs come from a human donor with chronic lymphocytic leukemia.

CDR3 nucleotides: TGTGCCAGCTCACCACCTGCCAGGGATGGACAGCCCCAGCATTTT. As protein: CASSPPARDGQPQHF. This rearrangement joins TRBV18 to TRBJ1-5, with TRBD1 as a possible D gene (5 bases). V was shortened by 0 bases and J by 7 bases, with 13 bases between the two germline ends. In germline, CDR1 is KGHSH, CDR2 LQKENI. The CDR3 length is 15 residues.

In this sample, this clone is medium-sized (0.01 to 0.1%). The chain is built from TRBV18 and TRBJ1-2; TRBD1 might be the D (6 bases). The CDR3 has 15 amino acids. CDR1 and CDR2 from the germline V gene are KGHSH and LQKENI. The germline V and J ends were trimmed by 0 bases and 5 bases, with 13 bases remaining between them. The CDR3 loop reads CASSPPLRQAYGYTF. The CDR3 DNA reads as TGTGCCAGCTCACCACCCTTGAGACAGGCTTATGGCTACACCTTC.

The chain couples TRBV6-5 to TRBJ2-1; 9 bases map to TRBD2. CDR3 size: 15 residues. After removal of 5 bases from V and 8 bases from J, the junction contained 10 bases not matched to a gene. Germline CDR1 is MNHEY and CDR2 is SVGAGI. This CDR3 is CASSNVAGDFDEQFF. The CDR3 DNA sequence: TGTGCCAGCAGTAACGTAGCGGGGGACTTCGATGAGCAGTTCTTC.

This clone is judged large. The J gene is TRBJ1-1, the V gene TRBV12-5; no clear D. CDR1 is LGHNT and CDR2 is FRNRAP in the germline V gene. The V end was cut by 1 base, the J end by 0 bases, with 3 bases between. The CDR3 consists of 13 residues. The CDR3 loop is CASGLEVNTEAFF. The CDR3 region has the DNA TGTGCTAGTGGTTTGGAAGTGAACACTGAAGCTTTCTTT. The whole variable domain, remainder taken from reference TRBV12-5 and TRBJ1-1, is DARVTQTPRHKVTEMGQEVTMRCQPILGHNTVFWYRQTMMQGLELLAYFRNRAPLDDSGMPKDRFSAEMPDATLATLKIQPSEPRDSAVYFCASGLEVNTEAFFGQGTRLTVV.

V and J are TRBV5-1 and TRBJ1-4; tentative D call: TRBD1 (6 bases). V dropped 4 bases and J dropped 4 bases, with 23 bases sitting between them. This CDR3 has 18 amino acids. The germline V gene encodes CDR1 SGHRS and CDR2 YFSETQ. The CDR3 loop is CASSPSGGATWFNEKLFF. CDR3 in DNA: TGCGCCAGCAGCCCGAGTGGGGGGGCGACTTGGTTTAATGAAAAACTGTTTTTT.

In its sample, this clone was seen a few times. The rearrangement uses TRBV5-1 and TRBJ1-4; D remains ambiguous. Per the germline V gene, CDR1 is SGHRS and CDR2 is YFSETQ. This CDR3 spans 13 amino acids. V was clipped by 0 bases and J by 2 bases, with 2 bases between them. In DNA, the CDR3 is TGCGCCAGCAGCTTGGCCACTAATGAAAAACTGTTTTTT. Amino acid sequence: CASSLATNEKLFF.

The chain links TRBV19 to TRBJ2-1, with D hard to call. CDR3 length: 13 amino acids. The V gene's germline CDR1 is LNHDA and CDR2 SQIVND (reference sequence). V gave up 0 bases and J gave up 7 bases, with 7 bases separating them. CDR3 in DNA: TGTGCCAGTAGTATAGACTTACTGAATGAGCAGTTCTTC. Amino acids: CASSIDLLNEQFF.

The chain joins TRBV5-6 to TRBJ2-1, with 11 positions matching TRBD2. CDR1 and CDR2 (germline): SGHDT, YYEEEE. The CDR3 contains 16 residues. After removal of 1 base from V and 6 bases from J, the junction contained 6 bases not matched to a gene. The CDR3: CASSLLAGGLRNEQFF. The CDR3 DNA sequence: TGTGCCAGCAGCTTGTTAGCGGGGGGGCTCCGCAATGAGCAGTTCTTC.

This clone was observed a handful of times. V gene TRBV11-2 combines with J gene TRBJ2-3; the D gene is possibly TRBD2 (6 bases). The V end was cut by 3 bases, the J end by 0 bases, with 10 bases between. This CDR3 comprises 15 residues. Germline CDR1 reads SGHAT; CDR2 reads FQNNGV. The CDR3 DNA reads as TGTGCCAGCAGCTTGTTAGCGGCTAGCACAGATACGCAGTATTTT. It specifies CASSLLAASTDTQYF.

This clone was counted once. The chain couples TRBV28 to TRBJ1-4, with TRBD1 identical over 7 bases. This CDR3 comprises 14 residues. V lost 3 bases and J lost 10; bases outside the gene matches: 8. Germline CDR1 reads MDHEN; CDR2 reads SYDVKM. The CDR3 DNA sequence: TGTGCCAGCAGTTTTGGGACAGTGCTTACAAAACTGTTTTTT. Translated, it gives CASSFGTVLTKLFF.

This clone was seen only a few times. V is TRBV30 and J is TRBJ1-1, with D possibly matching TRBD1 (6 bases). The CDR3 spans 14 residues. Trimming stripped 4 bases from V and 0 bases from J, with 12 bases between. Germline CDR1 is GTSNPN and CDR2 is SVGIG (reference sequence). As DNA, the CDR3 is TGTGCCTGGACCAAGGGACATATGAACACTGAAGCTTTCTTT. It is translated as CAWTKGHMNTEAFF.

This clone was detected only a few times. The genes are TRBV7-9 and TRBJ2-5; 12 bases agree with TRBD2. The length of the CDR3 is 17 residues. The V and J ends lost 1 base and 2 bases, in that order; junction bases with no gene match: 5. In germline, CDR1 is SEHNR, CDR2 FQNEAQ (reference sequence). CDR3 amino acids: CASSLGATSGGQETQYF. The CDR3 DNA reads TGTGCCAGCAGCTTAGGTGCTACTAGCGGGGGGCAAGAGACCCAGTACTTC. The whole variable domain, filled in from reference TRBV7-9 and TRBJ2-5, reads DTGVSQNPRHKITKRGQNVTFRCDPISEHNRLYWYRQTLGQGPEFLTYFQNEAQLEKSRLLSDRFSAERPKGSFSTLEIQRTEQGDSAMYLCASSLGATSGGQETQYFGPGTRLLVL.

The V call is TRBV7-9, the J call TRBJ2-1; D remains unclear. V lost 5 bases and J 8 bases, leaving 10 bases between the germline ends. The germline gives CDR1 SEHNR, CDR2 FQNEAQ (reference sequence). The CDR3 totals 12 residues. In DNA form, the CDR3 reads TGTGCCAGCAGCCAAGTAATGCATGAGCAGTTCTTC. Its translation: CASSQVMHEQFF.

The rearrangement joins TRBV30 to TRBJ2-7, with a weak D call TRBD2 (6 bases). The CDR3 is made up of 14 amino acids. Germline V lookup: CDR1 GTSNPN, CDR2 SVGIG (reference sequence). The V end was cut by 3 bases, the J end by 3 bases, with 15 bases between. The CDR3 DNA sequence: TGTGCCTGGAGAGGCGCGGGGTGGGTCTACGAGCAGTACTTC. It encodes CAWRGAGWVYEQYF.

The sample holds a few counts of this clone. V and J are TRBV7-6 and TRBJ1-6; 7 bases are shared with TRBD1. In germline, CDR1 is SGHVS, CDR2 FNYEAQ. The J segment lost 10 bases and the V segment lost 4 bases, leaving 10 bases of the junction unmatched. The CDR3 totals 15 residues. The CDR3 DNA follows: TGTGCCAGCAGCTCCCTAACAGGGGACGGATCACCCCTCCACTTT. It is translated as CASSSLTGDGSPLHF.

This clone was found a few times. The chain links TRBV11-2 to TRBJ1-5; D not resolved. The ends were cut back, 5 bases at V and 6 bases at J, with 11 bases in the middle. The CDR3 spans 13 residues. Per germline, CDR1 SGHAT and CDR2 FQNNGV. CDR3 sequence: CASSTHSGQPQHF. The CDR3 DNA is TGTGCCAGCAGCACCCATTCTGGTCAGCCCCAGCATTTT.

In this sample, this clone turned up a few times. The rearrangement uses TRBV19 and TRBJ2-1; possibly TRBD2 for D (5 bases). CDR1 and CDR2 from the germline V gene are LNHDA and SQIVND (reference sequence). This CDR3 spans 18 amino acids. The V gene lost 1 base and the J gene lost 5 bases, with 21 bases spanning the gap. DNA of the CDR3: TGTGCCAGTAGTATAGTTCACCTAGCACTCCCGGTTAACAATGAGCAGTTCTTC. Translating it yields CASSIVHLALPVNNEQFF.

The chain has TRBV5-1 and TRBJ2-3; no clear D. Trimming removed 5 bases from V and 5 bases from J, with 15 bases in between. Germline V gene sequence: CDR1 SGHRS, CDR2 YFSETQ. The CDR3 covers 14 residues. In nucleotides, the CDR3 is TGCGCCAGCAGATTCCCCGGTGACGGAGATACGCAGTATTTT. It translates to CASRFPGDGDTQYF.

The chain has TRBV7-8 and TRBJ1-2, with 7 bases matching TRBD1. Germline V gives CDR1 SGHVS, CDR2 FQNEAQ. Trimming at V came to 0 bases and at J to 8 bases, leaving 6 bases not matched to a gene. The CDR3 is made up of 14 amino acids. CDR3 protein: CASSLATGQRGYTF. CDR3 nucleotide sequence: TGTGCCAGCAGCTTAGCCACGGGACAGAGGGGCTACACCTTC.

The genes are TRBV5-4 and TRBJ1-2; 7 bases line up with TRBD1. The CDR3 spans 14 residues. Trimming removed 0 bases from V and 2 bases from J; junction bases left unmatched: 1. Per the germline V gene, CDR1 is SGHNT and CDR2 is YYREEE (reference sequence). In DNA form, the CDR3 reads TGTGCCAGCAGCTTGGCGGGACAGAACTATGGCTACACCTTC. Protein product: CASSLAGQNYGYTF.